This T cell receptor (beta chain) was profiled in a study of blood T cell repertoires in COVID-19. Study at large: Donors in the United States, Italy and Spain gave samples during acute or convalescent COVID-19. Nucleic acid was either cDNA or gDNA, and it came from T cells, B-cell-depleted T cells, or PBMCs.

This CDR3 is 14 amino acids long. Trimming stripped 3 bases from V and 5 bases from J, with 8 bases between. Germline-derived CDR1 and CDR2 are SEHNR and FQNEAQ (reference sequence). TCRdb keeps only in-frame clones here, not all; method: immunoSEQ multiplex PCR. The repertoire holds 360,000 or so clones, with about nine tenths as singletons. The receptor was derived from a woman in her sixties or seventies with COVID-19, enrolled during active disease. The specimen sequenced was peripheral blood. This chain connects TRBV7-9 to TRBJ1-6; D is undetermined. This CDR3 reads CASSFARNNSPLHF. In DNA, the CDR3 is TGTGCCAGCAGCTTCGCCAGGAATAATTCACCCCTCCACTTT. Full variable domain (remainder filled in from reference TRBV7-9 and TRBJ1-6): DTGVSQNPRHKITKRGQNVTFRCDPISEHNRLYWYRQTLGQGPEFLTYFQNEAQLEKSRLLSDRFSAERPKGSFSTLEIQRTEQGDSAMYLCASSFARNNSPLHFGNGTRLTVT.